A selection of T cell receptor beta chains follows, all from one sample in a study of T-cell reconstitution after alpha-beta-depleted transplantation in children. TCRdb reanalysed the PCR reads using MiXCR and keeps one entry per CDR3 protein. Among approximately 630,000 distinct CDR3 sequences listed, about an eighth were seen once. The sequencing here drew on PBMCs, taken before TCRalphabeta/CD19-depleted stem cell transplant. The receptors derive from a girl aged 2 to 10 with congenital amegakaryocytic thrombocytopenia, due to receive a stem cell transplant. CDR3s leave out the opening cysteine and the closing phenylalanine or tryptophan.

v_call cdr3_aa
TRBV5-5 ASSARPAPGLAQY
TRBV12-3/TRBV12-4 ASLNGQGGTDTQY
TRBV5-1 ASSLGGAPSQNIQY
TRBV7-9 ASSLLQGRKSYEQY
TRBV5-1 ASSLPPGQNVEAF
TRBV3-1 ASSQEGLSVSYEQY
TRBV6-5 ASSLDSSGQPQH
TRBV12-3/TRBV12-4 ASSLPGGHNEQY
TRBV5-5 ASSFVTGWSTDTQY
TRBV7-9 ASITSNPDTGELF
TRBV12-3/TRBV12-4 ASSWYTQETQY
TRBV18 ASSSDIGMGNEQF
TRBV20-1 SAGERTSGSNEQF
TRBV5-1 ASSLGLAEWETQY
TRBV12-3/TRBV12-4 ASSFLLERQPQH
TRBV7-9 ASLAGTGGWNEQF
TRBV28 ATQEASVFYEQY
TRBV2 ASSDYQGWKTQY
TRBV5-1 ASSQAQGESYYEQY
TRBV20-1 SAREGGSYGVTQY
TRBV12-3/TRBV12-4 ASTTKRDSTGELF
TRBV10-3 AISDSETGITGELF
TRBV11-1 ASSSIGGRTEQF
TRBV12-3/TRBV12-4 ASTTGTGETGELF
TRBV19 ASSMRQGAGEQF
TRBV20-1 SARIPGTANYGYT
TRBV7-9 ASSANPNTGELF
TRBV7-9 ASSFDGNSYNEQF
TRBV29-1 SGQEETVYGEQF
TRBV18 ASSRLRVETEAF
TRBV27 ASTRTGRFDEQF
TRBV4-1 ASSQNRDSGETQY
TRBV20-1 SARRGAYNEQF
TRBV15 ATSPRTDLAASSYNEQF
TRBV24-1 ATSASGADTQY
TRBV5-1 ASSSTSGQPQH
TRBV12-3/TRBV12-4 ASSYQRGSSYNEQF
TRBV12-3/TRBV12-4 ASRAVPGSTTDTQY
TRBV7-6 ASSLGVLRDTQY
TRBV5-1 ASSAGTAFNYGYT
TRBV5-1 ASSLSVAGVGPYNEQF
TRBV3-1 ASSQVGQGASQPQH
TRBV9 ASSVFHVPQETQY
TRBV7-2 ASRTEQPYYEQY
TRBV5-1 ASSLRTPIDTQY
TRBV5-1 ASNPSGGWNEQF
TRBV30 AWGKVEQF
TRBV5-1 ASTTGGLTTDTQY
TRBV7-2 ASSLVLNTGELF
TRBV7-2 ASSLALGMQY
TRBV20-1 SARTEGYGYT
TRBV6-2/TRBV6-3 ASSRRAGASYEQY
TRBV3-1 ASSPMGRENSYEQY